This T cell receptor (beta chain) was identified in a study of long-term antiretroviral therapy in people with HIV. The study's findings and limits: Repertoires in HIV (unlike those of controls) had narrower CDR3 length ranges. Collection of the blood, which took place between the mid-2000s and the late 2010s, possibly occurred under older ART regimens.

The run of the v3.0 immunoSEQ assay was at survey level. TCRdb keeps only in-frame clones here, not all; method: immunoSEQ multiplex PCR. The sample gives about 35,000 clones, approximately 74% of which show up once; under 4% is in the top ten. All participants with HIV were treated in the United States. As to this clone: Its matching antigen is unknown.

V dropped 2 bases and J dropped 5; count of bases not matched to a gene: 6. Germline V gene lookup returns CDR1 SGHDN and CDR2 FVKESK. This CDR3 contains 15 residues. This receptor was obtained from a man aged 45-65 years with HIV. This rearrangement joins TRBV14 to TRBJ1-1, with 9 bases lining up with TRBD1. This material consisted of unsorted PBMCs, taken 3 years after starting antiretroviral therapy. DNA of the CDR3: TGTGCCAGCAGCCAATGGTGGGACAGGGAAACTGAAGCTTTCTTT. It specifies CASSQWWDRETEAFF.